One and the same sample provided the 18 T cell receptor beta chains below, sequenced in a study of blood T cell repertoires in COVID-19. Here immunoSEQ multiplex PCR was the method, and the copy in TCRdb shows in-frame clones only, minus some. This sample yields about 110,000 clones, of which about two thirds are seen a single time; 1.5% to 2% belongs to the top ten. What was sequenced was peripheral blood. The receptors originated from a woman between 35 and 50 years old with acute or convalescent COVID-19.

This chain connects TRBV19 to TRBJ1-5, with 8 bases lining up with TRBD1. The CDR3 is 16 amino acids. The J segment lost 5 bases and the V segment lost 10 bases, leaving 16 bases of the junction unmatched. Germline V gene lookup returns CDR1 LNHDA and CDR2 SQIVND (reference sequence). CDR3 nucleotide sequence: TGTGCCACTACGGGGACAGGAAAGGGACCCTATCAGCCCCAGCATTTT. It encodes CATTGTGKGPYQPQHF.

The chain carries TRBV5-1 and TRBJ1-6; D might be TRBD1 (5 bases). Germline-derived CDR1 and CDR2 are SGHRS and YFSETQ. The ends were cut back, 0 bases at V and 8 bases at J, with 12 bases in the middle. This CDR3 has 15 amino acids. The CDR3 DNA reads as TGCGCCAGCAGCTTGGGGGCCGGGGGGGATTCACCCCTCCACTTT. Amino acid sequence: CASSLGAGGDSPLHF.

This clone was picked up a small number of times. V usage is TRBV3-1 (or the pseudogene TRBV3-2) and J usage is TRBJ2-7; 7 bases fit TRBD1. Trimming at V came to 4 bases and at J to 7 bases, leaving 7 bases not matched to a gene. The CDR3 is 13 residues long. Per the germline V gene, CDR1 is LGHDT and CDR2 is YNNKEL (reference sequence). The chain's CDR3 is CASSRDSSREQYF. In DNA form, the CDR3 reads TGTGCCAGCAGCCGGGACAGTTCACGAGAGCAGTACTTC.

The chain carries TRBV4-1 and TRBJ2-1, with TRBD2 identical over 11 bases. The CDR3 covers 15 residues. Per germline, CDR1 MGHRA and CDR2 YSYEKL. J lost 8 bases, V lost 3 bases, and 6 bases had no gene match. CDR3 sequence (DNA): TGCGCCAGCAGCCAGCCGGGACTAGCGGACTATGAGCAGTTCTTC. This codes for CASSQPGLADYEQFF.

The rearrangement joins TRBV10-3 to TRBJ2-1; 10 bases agree with TRBD2. After removal of 6 bases from V and 9 bases from J, the junction contained 8 bases not matched to a gene. Germline CDR1 and CDR2: ENHRY and SYGVKD. CDR3 length: 14 amino acids. In DNA, the CDR3 is TGTGCCATCAGGAGCGGGGGGGCAATCCCTGAGCAGTTCTTC. Translated, it gives CAIRSGGAIPEQFF.

The V and J genes are TRBV5-1 and TRBJ2-2; a possible D gene is TRBD1 (7 bases). The V and J ends lost 2 bases and 2 bases respectively, with 13 bases between them. Germline V gene lookup returns CDR1 SGHRS and CDR2 YFSETQ. The CDR3 is 16 residues long. DNA for the CDR3: TGCGCCAGCAGCTTCGGAGGGGGCACCAACACCGGGGAGCTGTTTTTT. It codes for CASSFGGGTNTGELFF.

This clone was detected only a few times. The V gene is TRBV10-3, the J gene TRBJ2-3, with no clear D. The V end was cut by 11 bases, the J end by 2 bases, with 17 bases between. The CDR3 extends over 14 amino acids. The germline gives CDR1 ENHRY, CDR2 SYGVKD. CDR3 coding DNA: TGTGCCTCCCGCCGTGGGCTTGACACAGATACGCAGTATTTT. It yields the protein CASRRGLDTDTQYF.

V usage is TRBV28 and J usage is TRBJ1-4; a possible D gene is TRBD1 (5 bases). V lost 6 bases and J 4 bases, leaving 15 bases between the germline ends. This CDR3 is built from 15 residues. Germline loops: CDR1 MDHEN, CDR2 SYDVKM. The CDR3 protein is CASSPPGGVNEKLFF. The CDR3 DNA sequence: TGTGCCAGCAGCCCTCCCGGGGGGGTTAATGAAAAACTGTTTTTT.

A few counts support this clone. The chain joins TRBV4-1 to TRBJ2-2; D possibly corresponds to TRBD2 (5 bases). Germline values: CDR1 MGHRA, CDR2 YSYEKL. V was pared by 10 bases and J by 3 bases, with 12 bases between. The CDR3 spans 13 residues. The CDR3 DNA reads as TGCGCCATAAGGGCCGGGGACACCGGGGAGCTGTTTTTT. This gives the protein CAIRAGDTGELFF.

The chain combines TRBV30 with TRBJ2-7; no definite D call. Trimming took 6 bases from V and 3 from J, leaving 9 bases between them. The CDR3 runs to 11 residues. In germline, CDR1 is GTSNPN, CDR2 SVGIG (reference sequence). As DNA, the CDR3 is TGTGCCTGTGACTCTGGCTACGAGCAGTACTTC. Its protein product is CACDSGYEQYF. Drawing the rest from reference TRBV30 and TRBJ2-7, the complete variable domain is SQTIHQWPATLVQPVGSPLSLECTVEGTSNPNLYWYRQAAGRGLQLLFYSVGIGQISSEVPQNLSASRPQDRQFILSSKKLLLSDSGFYLCACDSGYEQYFGPGTRLTVT.

This clone was picked up many times. The genes are TRBV6-6 and TRBJ1-6, with D possibly being TRBD1 (6 bases). The CDR3 length is 14 residues. V gave up 8 bases and J gave up 6 bases, with 14 bases separating them. CDR1 and CDR2 from the germline V gene are MNHNY and SVGAGI (reference sequence). The CDR3 nucleotides read TGTGCCAGCGGGGGTAGAGGGGGTAATTCACCCCTCCACTTT. Residues: CASGGRGGNSPLHF.

This clone was observed once. The rearrangement uses TRBV30 and TRBJ1-4, with 8 bases that match TRBD1. Germline values: CDR1 GTSNPN, CDR2 SVGIG (reference sequence). V was clipped by 1 base and J by 4 bases; unmatched bases: 5. The CDR3 runs 15 residues. The CDR3 loop reads CAWSAQGAVNEKLFF. CDR3 in DNA: TGTGCCTGGAGTGCTCAGGGGGCAGTTAATGAAAAACTGTTTTTT. The complete variable domain, with remaining parts taken from reference TRBV30 and TRBJ1-4, reads SQTIHQWPATLVQPVGSPLSLECTVEGTSNPNLYWYRQAAGRGLQLLFYSVGIGQISSEVPQNLSASRPQDRQFILSSKKLLLSDSGFYLCAWSAQGAVNEKLFFGSGTQLSVL.

The chain combines TRBV10-1 with TRBJ2-3; 16 nucleotides line up with TRBD2. Germline V gene data show CDR1 as WNHNN and CDR2 as SYGVQD (reference sequence). V trimming: 5 bases; J trimming: 3 bases; junction bases outside the gene matches: 5. The CDR3 is 17 residues long. CDR3 sequence: CASSQGLAGGKTDTQYF. Here the CDR3 DNA reads TGCGCCAGCAGTCAGGGACTAGCGGGGGGGAAGACAGATACGCAGTATTTT.

The chain carries TRBV9 and TRBJ2-1; D might be TRBD2 (7 bases). Germline CDR1 is SGDLS and CDR2 is YYNGEE. The CDR3 is made up of 18 amino acids. Trimming pared 0 bases from V and 2 bases from J, leaving 18 bases between. CDR3 sequence: CASSVGMGGAPPYNEQFF. The CDR3 DNA reads as TGTGCCAGCAGCGTAGGCATGGGGGGGGCCCCGCCCTACAATGAGCAGTTCTTC. Complete variable domain (other parts from reference TRBV9 and TRBJ2-1): DSGVTQTPKHLITATGQRVTLRCSPRSGDLSVYWYQQSLDQGLQFLIQYYNGEERAKGNILERFSAQQFPDLHSELNLSSLELGDSALYFCASSVGMGGAPPYNEQFFGPGTRLTVL.

This chain uses TRBV7-9 with TRBJ2-1; 7 bases are a match to TRBD1. The V gene's germline CDR1 is SEHNR and CDR2 FQNEAQ (reference sequence). The CDR3 is 17 residues long. V dropped 2 bases and J dropped 0; count of bases not matched to a gene: 7. CDR3 sequence (DNA): TGTGCCAGCAGCTTACGGCAGGGGGATAGCTCCTACAATGAGCAGTTCTTC. This codes for CASSLRQGDSSYNEQFF.

This clone appeared once. This chain connects TRBV14 to TRBJ1-2; D remains ambiguous. Per the germline V gene, CDR1 is SGHDN and CDR2 is FVKESK. V lost 4 bases to trimming and J lost 4 bases, with 13 bases between them. This CDR3 spans 14 amino acids. The CDR3 DNA is TGTGCCAGCAGCCCCTCTGGGCAGAGCTATGGCTACACCTTC. This sequence encodes CASSPSGQSYGYTF.

This clone was detected only a few times. The chain links TRBV18 to TRBJ2-4, with 8 bases matching TRBD1. Germline CDR1 KGHSH, CDR2 LQKENI. This CDR3 is built from 14 residues. V trimming: 3 bases; J trimming: 6 bases; junction bases outside the gene matches: 4. This CDR3 reads CASSPGQGTNIQYF. CDR3 nucleotides: TGTGCCAGCTCACCTGGACAGGGTACAAACATTCAGTACTTC.

At least ten counts were recorded for this clone. The chain links TRBV5-6 to TRBJ1-1; tentatively, D is TRBD1 (6 bases). The CDR3 has 15 amino acids. The germline V gene has CDR1 SGHDT and CDR2 YYEEEE. The ends were cut back, 4 bases at V and 4 bases at J, with 17 bases in the middle. The CDR3 nucleotides read TGTGCCAGCAGCCCCGACCCAGGGGCGGGCACTGAAGCTTTCTTT. Translation gives CASSPDPGAGTEAFF.